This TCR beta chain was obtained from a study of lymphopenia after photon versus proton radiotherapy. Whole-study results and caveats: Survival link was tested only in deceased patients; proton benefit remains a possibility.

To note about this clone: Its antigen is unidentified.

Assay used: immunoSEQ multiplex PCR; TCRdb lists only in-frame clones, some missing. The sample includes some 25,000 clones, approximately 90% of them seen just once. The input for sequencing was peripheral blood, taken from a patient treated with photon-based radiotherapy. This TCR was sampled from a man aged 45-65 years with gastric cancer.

The CDR3 DNA sequence: TGTGCCAGTAGTACCAGGCTCGTCGATGGCTACACCTTC. The encoded protein is CASSTRLVDGYTF. The chain employs TRBV19 and TRBJ1-2; D is unresolved. There are 13 residues in the CDR3. Per the germline V gene, CDR1 is LNHDA and CDR2 is SQIVND (reference sequence). The ends were cut back, 4 bases at V and 6 bases at J, with 12 bases in the middle.